This T cell receptor beta chain was found in a study of blood T cell repertoires in COVID-19. Profiled with immunoSEQ multiplex PCR; TCRdb holds only in-frame clones, not every one. The sample records roughly 250,000 clones, 75% to 90% being singletons. The CDR3 consists of 16 residues. J lost 0 bases, V lost 0 bases, and 2 bases had no gene match. Germline-derived CDR1 and CDR2 are SGHDT and YYEEEE. The V gene is TRBV5-6, the J gene TRBJ1-4; 7 bases align to TRBD1. This receptor was obtained from a woman aged 55-70 years with active or convalescent COVID-19. Material: peripheral blood. The CDR3 DNA is TGTGCCAGCAGCTTGGGACAGGGAGCAACTAATGAAAAACTGTTTTTT. Translated: CASSLGQGATNEKLFF.